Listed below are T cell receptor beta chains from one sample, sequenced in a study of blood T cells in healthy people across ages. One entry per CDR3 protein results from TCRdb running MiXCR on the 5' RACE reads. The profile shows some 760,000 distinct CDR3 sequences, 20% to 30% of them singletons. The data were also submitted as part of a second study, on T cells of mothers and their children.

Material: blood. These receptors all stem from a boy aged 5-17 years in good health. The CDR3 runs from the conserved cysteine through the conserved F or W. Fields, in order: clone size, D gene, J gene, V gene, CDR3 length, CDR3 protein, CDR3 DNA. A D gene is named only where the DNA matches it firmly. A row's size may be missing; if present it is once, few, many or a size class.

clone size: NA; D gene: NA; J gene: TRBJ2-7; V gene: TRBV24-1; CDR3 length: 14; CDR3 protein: CATSSTGDVGEQYF; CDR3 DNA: TGTGCCACCAGTTCGACGGGGGATGTTGGCGAGCAGTACTTC
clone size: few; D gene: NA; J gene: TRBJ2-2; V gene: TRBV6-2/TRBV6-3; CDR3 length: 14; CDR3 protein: CASAGADLTGELFF; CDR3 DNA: TGTGCCAGCGCGGGGGCCGACTTAACCGGGGAGCTGTTTTTT
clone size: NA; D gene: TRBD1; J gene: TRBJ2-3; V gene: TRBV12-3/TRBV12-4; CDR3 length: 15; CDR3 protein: CASSQQGASTDTQYF; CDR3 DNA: TGTGCCAGCAGTCAACAGGGGGCCAGCACAGATACGCAGTATTTT
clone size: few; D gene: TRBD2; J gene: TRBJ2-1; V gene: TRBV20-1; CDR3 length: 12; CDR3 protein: CSARASSTSQFF; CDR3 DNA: TGCAGTGCTAGAGCTTCCTCGACTAGCCAGTTCTTC
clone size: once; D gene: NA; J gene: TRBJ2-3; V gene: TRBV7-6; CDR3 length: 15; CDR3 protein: CASSPIADGPDTQYF; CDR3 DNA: TGTGCCAGCAGCCCTATAGCGGACGGGCCAGATACGCAGTATTTT
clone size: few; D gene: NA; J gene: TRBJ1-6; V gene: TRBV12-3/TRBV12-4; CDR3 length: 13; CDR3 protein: CASSMDKNSPLHF; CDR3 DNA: TGTGCCAGCAGTATGGACAAAAATTCACCCCTCCACTTT
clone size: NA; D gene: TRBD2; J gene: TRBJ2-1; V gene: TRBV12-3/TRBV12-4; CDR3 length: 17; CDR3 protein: CASSLDFLAGGPNEQFF; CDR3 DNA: TGTGCCAGCAGTTTAGACTTCCTAGCGGGGGGGCCAAATGAGCAGTTCTTC
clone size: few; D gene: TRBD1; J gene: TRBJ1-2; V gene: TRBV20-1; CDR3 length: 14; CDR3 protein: CSAWTRGQTGGYTF; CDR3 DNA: TGCAGTGCCTGGACGAGGGGGCAAACGGGTGGCTACACCTTC
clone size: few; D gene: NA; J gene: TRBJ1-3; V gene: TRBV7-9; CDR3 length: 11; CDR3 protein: CASSTGNTIYF; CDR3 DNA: TGTGCCAGCAGTACTGGAAACACCATATATTTT
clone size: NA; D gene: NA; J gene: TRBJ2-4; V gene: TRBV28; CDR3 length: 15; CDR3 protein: CASRKTVLAKNIQYF; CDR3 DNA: TGTGCCAGCAGAAAGACAGTGCTAGCCAAAAACATTCAGTACTTC
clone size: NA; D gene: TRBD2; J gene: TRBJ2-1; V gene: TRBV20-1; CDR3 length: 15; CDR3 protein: CSARDLAGGIYEQFF; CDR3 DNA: TGCAGTGCTAGAGATTTGGCGGGGGGTATCTATGAGCAGTTCTTC